This TCR beta chain is from a study of OX40 agonist ivuxolimab in advanced cancers. Turning to the study itself: Patient treatment consisted of intravenous ivuxolimab administration every 2 weeks at 0.01 to 10 mg/kg. Findings and caveats of the study: Clones of CD4+ and CD8+ blood T cells grew by week 6 at doses of 0.1 to 3.0 mg/kg. Expanded peripheral T cells had an undetermined antigen specificity.

Regarding this clone: Its antigen is still unknown.

Using immunoSEQ multiplex PCR, the repertoire was profiled, and TCRdb retains in-frame clones only, with some absent. The sample carries around 80,000 clones, 84% recorded once. CDR1 SNHLY and CDR2 FYNNEI come from the germline V gene. V was clipped by 5 bases and J by 7 bases; unmatched bases: 3. CDR3 length: 12 amino acids. The chain has TRBV2 and TRBJ2-3; 7 bases map to TRBD2. The sequence derives from an adult with an advanced solid tumor such as melanoma, head and neck, liver or kidney cancer. The source material was CD4+ or CD8+ T cells sorted from blood, sampled in a trial of the OX40 agonist ivuxolimab. DNA for the CDR3: TGTGCCAGCAGTATGGGGGGGAATACGCAGTATTTT. This sequence encodes CASSMGGNTQYF.